These 31 T cell receptor beta chains were sequenced from one sample in a study of T-cell memory formation after mild COVID-19. TCRdb re-called the 5' RACE reads with MiXCR, one entry per CDR3 protein. The sample has 300,000 to 400,000 distinct CDR3 sequences; 12% to 15% are singletons. The source material was PBMCs or a T cell subset sorted from them (not recorded which). These receptors were obtained from a man between 18 and 29 years old who had mild COVID-19 (a few samples of this study predate the infection). Cell type and time point are not known.

This clonotype was picked up a small number of times. The chain is built from TRBV6-6 and TRBJ2-7; 8 bases agree with TRBD2. Germline V CDR1 and CDR2: MNHNY, SVGAGI (reference sequence). The CDR3 consists of 16 residues. The J segment lost 2 bases and the V segment lost 5 bases, leaving 11 bases of the junction unmatched. The CDR3 region is CASSTTSGLAPYEQYV. The DNA of the CDR3 is TGTGCCAGCAGTACAACTAGCGGCCTGGCCCCCTACGAGCAGTACGTC.

This clonotype was picked up many times. One end of the junction varies from germline; a read error may be responsible. This chain joins TRBV5-1 and TRBJ2-5, with 8 bases identical to TRBD2. CDR1 and CDR2 (germline): SGHRS, YFSETQ. This CDR3 comprises 14 residues. CDR3 DNA: TGTGCCAGCAGCTTAGCGGGGACGGAAGAGACCCAGTACTTC. Protein sequence: CASSLAGTEETQYF.

This chain connects TRBV5-1 to TRBJ1-4; the match to TRBD1 covers 8 bases. This CDR3 contains 15 residues. The trim removed 4 bases at V and 4 bases at J, leaving 6 bases unmatched. The germline CDR1 and CDR2 sequences are SGHRS and YFSETQ. DNA of the CDR3: TGCGCCAGCAGCCATGGGGACAGGATTAATGAAAAACTGTTTTTT. Its protein product is CASSHGDRINEKLFF.

The rearrangement joins TRBV28 to TRBJ2-7; possible D gene TRBD1, 6 bases. This CDR3 is built from 12 residues. Between the trimmed V and J ends, which lost 6 bases and 9 bases, there was a span of 15 bases. Germline V gene lookup returns CDR1 MDHEN and CDR2 SYDVKM. The CDR3 is CASRSTGRWQYF. CDR3 nucleotide sequence: TGTGCCAGCAGATCAACAGGGAGATGGCAGTACTTC.

V is TRBV6-2 or TRBV6-3 and J is TRBJ2-6; perhaps TRBD2 as D (6 bases). Germline values: CDR1 MNHEY, CDR2 SVGEGT. The V and J ends lost 4 bases and 1 base respectively, with 11 bases between them. There are 16 residues in the CDR3. CDR3 loop: CASSWGGLSGANVLTF. CDR3 coding DNA: TGTGCCAGCAGTTGGGGAGGACTTTCTGGGGCCAACGTCCTGACTTTC.

J is TRBJ2-1 and V is TRBV24-1, with D maybe TRBD1 (5 bases). Trimming took 3 bases from V and 4 from J, leaving 12 bases between them. Germline assignment: CDR1 KGHDR and CDR2 SFDVKD. The CDR3 loop spans 15 amino acids. CDR3 amino acids: CATSDPPSGYNEQFF. The CDR3, as DNA: TGTGCCACCAGTGATCCGCCTTCAGGGTACAATGAGCAGTTCTTC.

The sample holds a few counts of this clonotype. This rearrangement joins TRBV18 to TRBJ1-2; D is perhaps TRBD1 (6 bases). This CDR3 region has 16 residues. Per germline, CDR1 KGHSH and CDR2 LQKENI. Deletions cut 1 base from V and 5 bases from J, with 17 bases between. CDR3 coding DNA: TGTGCCAGCTCACCACAGTTCGGCAGAGGGGGATATGGCTACACCTTC. Translation: CASSPQFGRGGYGYTF.

V gene TRBV7-9 combines with J gene TRBJ2-3, with unresolved D. The V gene's germline CDR1 is SEHNR and CDR2 FQNEAQ (reference sequence). The CDR3 is made up of 17 amino acids. V dropped 4 bases and J dropped 1 base, with 18 bases sitting between them. In nucleotides, the CDR3 is TGTGCCAGCAGCTCCCCCCGGGCCCCTTCAGGCACAGATACGCAGTATTTT. Translation gives CASSSPRAPSGTDTQYF.

This clonotype turned up a few times. J is TRBJ1-1 and V is TRBV6-4, with 9 positions matching TRBD1. The V and J ends lost 5 bases and 1 base, in that order; junction bases with no gene match: 11. The CDR3 sequence is 17 residues long. The V gene's germline CDR1 is MRHNA and CDR2 SNTAGT. The CDR3 sequence: CASSPRYRGPGNTEAFF. The CDR3, as DNA: TGTGCCAGCAGTCCCAGATACAGGGGGCCGGGGAACACTGAAGCTTTCTTT.

This rearrangement joins TRBV12-3 or TRBV12-4 to TRBJ2-3; weak D call: TRBD2 (5 bases). CDR3 length equals 15 residues. The ends were cut back, 4 bases at V and 0 bases at J, with 11 bases in the middle. The CDR3 sequence: CASSSGTGSTDTQYF. In nucleotides, the CDR3 is TGTGCCAGCAGTTCGGGAACGGGAAGCACAGATACGCAGTATTTT.

The table lists this clonotype with a count of one. The genes are TRBV29-1 and TRBJ2-7, with D possibly being TRBD2 (7 bases). Germline CDR1 is SQVTM and CDR2 is ANQGSEA. Trimming stripped 2 bases from V and 3 bases from J, with 14 bases between. This CDR3 region has 14 residues. The CDR3 loop reads CSVEFRGAVYEQYF. In DNA, the CDR3 is TGCAGCGTTGAATTTCGGGGGGCGGTCTACGAGCAGTACTTC.

The genes are TRBV5-1 and TRBJ1-1; possible D gene TRBD1, 5 bases. Trimming left V 4 bases short and J 4 bases short, with 11 bases between. This CDR3 contains 13 residues. Germline CDR1 reads SGHRS; CDR2 reads YFSETQ. The chain's CDR3 is CASSQGTSTEAFF. CDR3 coding DNA: TGCGCCAGCAGCCAAGGGACCAGCACTGAAGCTTTCTTT.

The chain recombines TRBV5-6 with TRBJ1-1; maybe TRBD1 (5 bases). The CDR3 covers 14 residues. The V end lost 4 bases, the J end lost 1 base, and 11 bases lay between the germline ends. The germline CDR1 and CDR2 sequences are SGHDT and YYEEEE. The CDR3 loop reads CASSAYRRNTEAFF. For the CDR3, the DNA is TGTGCCAGCAGCGCATACAGGAGGAACACTGAAGCTTTCTTT.

This clonotype was detected a few times. This sequence joins TRBV7-6 and TRBJ2-1, with D hard to call. V lost 4 bases, J lost 9 bases, and 13 bases lay in between. This CDR3 region has 13 residues. Germline V gives CDR1 SGHVS, CDR2 FNYEAQ. CDR3 sequence reads: CASSSPRRLEQFF. DNA for the CDR3: TGTGCCAGCAGCTCCCCCCGGCGGCTTGAGCAGTTCTTC.

This clonotype was picked up a small number of times. The V call is TRBV6-2 or TRBV6-3, the J call TRBJ2-3; 12 bases agree with TRBD2. CDR1 MNHEY and CDR2 SVGEGT come from the germline V gene. The V gene end was trimmed by 5 bases and the J gene end by 6 bases; junction bases not matched to a gene: 3. The CDR3 is made up of 14 amino acids. CDR3 in DNA: TGTGCCAGCAGTGACGGACTAGCGGGGGATACGCAGTATTTT. Translation gives CASSDGLAGDTQYF.

The rearrangement uses TRBV30 and TRBJ1-2; 8 positions match TRBD1. The length of the CDR3 is 12 residues. Germline CDR1 reads GTSNPN; CDR2 reads SVGIG (reference sequence). Trimming removed 7 bases from V and 3 bases from J; junction bases left unmatched: 4. DNA for the CDR3: TGTGCCTCCCAGGGGGCCGACTATGGCTACACCTTC. Translated, it gives CASQGADYGYTF.

The J gene is TRBJ2-3, the V gene TRBV6-2 or TRBV6-3; 7 bases map to TRBD1. With V trimmed by 6 bases and J by 4 bases, 13 bases remained unmatched. CDR1 and CDR2 (germline): MNHEY, SVGEGT. CDR3 length: 16 residues. CDR3 amino acids: CASSEKTGLGADTQYF. Written as DNA, the CDR3 is TGTGCCAGCAGCGAAAAGACAGGGTTAGGCGCAGATACGCAGTATTTT.

This rearrangement joins TRBV7-3 to TRBJ2-3; 9 bases match TRBD2. The J segment lost 4 bases and the V segment lost 1 base, leaving 6 bases of the junction unmatched. Per the germline V gene, CDR1 is SGHTA and CDR2 is FQGTGA. The CDR3 covers 16 residues. For the CDR3, the DNA is TGTGCCAGCAGCTTAATGGGCGGGGGGGCACCAGATACGCAGTATTTT. The encoded protein is CASSLMGGGAPDTQYF.

This clonotype showed up just a few times. The V and J genes are TRBV5-4 and TRBJ1-6, with D unresolved. CDR3 size: 13 residues. Trimming cost V 3 bases and J 10 bases, with 11 bases left between them. Germline values: CDR1 SGHNT, CDR2 YYREEE (reference sequence). Here the CDR3 reads CASSSDVRSPLHF. In DNA form, the CDR3 reads TGTGCCAGCAGCTCGGACGTGAGATCACCCCTCCACTTT. Looking up the rest from reference TRBV5-4 and TRBJ1-6 gives the full variable domain: ETGVTQSPTHLIKTRGQQVTLRCSSQSGHNTVSWYQQALGQGPQFIFQYYREEENGRGNFPPRFSGLQFPNYSSELNVNALELDDSALYLCASSSDVRSPLHFGNGTRLTVT.

This clonotype has at least ten counts. The V call is TRBV12-3 or TRBV12-4, the J call TRBJ2-3; 8 bases are shared with TRBD1. J lost 0 bases, V lost 5 bases, and 1 base had no gene match. This CDR3 is 14 amino acids long. CDR3 bases: TGTGCCAGCAGTCGACAGGGGAGCACAGATACGCAGTATTTT. Amino acid sequence: CASSRQGSTDTQYF.

This clonotype was counted only a few times. V and J are TRBV20-1 and TRBJ2-3; 10 bases map to TRBD2. Germline loops: CDR1 DFQATT, CDR2 SNEGSKA (reference sequence). CDR3 length equals 16 residues. J was trimmed by 2 bases and V by 6 bases; bases with no gene match: 11. The CDR3 DNA sequence: TGCAGTGCCGCCGGGGCTAGCGGGAGTGCCACAGATACGCAGTATTTT. Translating it yields CSAAGASGSATDTQYF.

This clonotype has only a few counts. J is TRBJ2-7 and V is TRBV15; no clear D. Trimming cost V 0 bases and J 2 bases, with 14 bases left between them. The CDR3 is 16 residues long. CDR1 is LNHNV, CDR2 YYDKDF, per germline (reference sequence). In nucleotides, the CDR3 is TGTGCCACCAGCAGAGATCAATCGCAGGCCGCCTACGAGCAGTACTTC. The encoded protein is CATSRDQSQAAYEQYF.

There are a few counts of this clonotype. The chain recombines TRBV7-9 with TRBJ1-2; possibly TRBD1 for D (6 bases). The V and J ends lost 0 bases and 8 bases respectively, with 16 bases between them. The CDR3 loop spans 15 amino acids. CDR1 SEHNR and CDR2 FQNEAQ come from the germline V gene (reference sequence). This chain's CDR3 is CASSLASAEGVGYTF. DNA of the CDR3: TGTGCCAGCAGCTTAGCTTCCGCCGAGGGGGTCGGCTACACCTTC.

Concerning this clonotype itself: Germline and junction disagree at one end, which may indicate a read error. The chain recombines TRBV20-1 with TRBJ2-3; 8 bases are shared with TRBD2. CDR3 length: 14 amino acids. Germline CDR1 and CDR2: DFQATT and SNEGSKA (reference sequence). CDR3 sequence: CSASNPGVAGRQEW. In nucleotides, the CDR3 is TGCAGTGCTTCGAACCCCGGGGTAGCGGGGCGTCAGGAGTGG.

This clonotype was detected only a few times. The chain carries TRBV10-2 and TRBJ2-1, with D hard to call. The germline V gene has CDR1 WSHSY and CDR2 SAAADI. V was shortened by 6 bases and J by 6 bases, with 12 bases between the two germline ends. The CDR3 is 13 residues long. This chain's CDR3 is CASRYKAVNEQFF. The CDR3 nucleotides read TGCGCCAGCAGATACAAGGCCGTCAATGAGCAGTTCTTC.

This clonotype has only a few counts. The genes are TRBV5-1 and TRBJ2-3; no firm D call. The J call may be incorrect, as the DNA end agrees better with TRBJ2-5. Germline V CDR1 and CDR2: SGHRS, YFSETQ. The CDR3 is made up of 11 amino acids. The CDR3 loop reads CASSSPGTQYF. The CDR3, as DNA: TGCGCCAGCAGCTCCCCTGGGACCCAGTACTTC.

This clonotype has only a few counts. V usage is TRBV15 and J usage is TRBJ1-1; weak D call: TRBD1 (6 bases). Germline V gene sequence: CDR1 LNHNV, CDR2 YYDKDF (reference sequence). Trimming stripped 2 bases from V and 1 base from J, with 11 bases between. CDR3 size: 15 residues. CDR3 sequence reads: CATSRSADRNTEAFF. Here the CDR3 DNA reads TGTGCCACCAGCAGATCCGCGGACAGGAACACTGAAGCTTTCTTT.

The gene calls are TRBV5-1 and TRBJ2-7; tentatively, D is TRBD1 (5 bases). The germline V gene encodes CDR1 SGHRS and CDR2 YFSETQ. The CDR3 has 15 amino acids. V was cut by 4 bases and J by 2 bases, with 16 bases left in between. The DNA of the CDR3 is TGCGCCAGCAGCCGAACCCTCCAGGGTGCCTACGAGCAGTACTTC. Translating it yields CASSRTLQGAYEQYF.

This clonotype came up many times. V usage is TRBV6-4 and J usage is TRBJ2-6, with unresolved D. This CDR3 comprises 14 residues. The germline CDR1 and CDR2 sequences are MRHNA and SNTAGT. V was clipped by 2 bases and J by 0 bases, with 2 bases between them. Written as DNA, the CDR3 is TGTGCCAGCAGTGACAACTCTGGGGCCAACGTCCTGACTTTC. This sequence encodes CASSDNSGANVLTF.

This clonotype was detected only a few times. This chain connects TRBV4-3 to TRBJ2-5, with D possibly being TRBD1 or TRBD2 (5 bases each). Germline V gene lookup returns CDR1 LGHNA and CDR2 YSLEER. The CDR3 length is 16 residues. Trimming removed 0 bases from V and 2 bases from J, with 13 bases in between. The CDR3 DNA reads TGCGCCAGCAGCCAAGAACACCCGGGGCCTCAAGAGACCCAGTACTTC. Protein sequence: CASSQEHPGPQETQYF.

This clonotype was detected a few times. J is TRBJ1-1 and V is TRBV12-3 or TRBV12-4, with a tentative D call TRBD1 (5 bases). The CDR3 sequence is 12 residues long. Trimming cost V 6 bases and J 7 bases, with 12 bases left between them. CDR3 residues: CASRRDAGEAFF. CDR3 DNA sequence: TGTGCCAGCAGAAGGGACGCGGGTGAAGCTTTCTTT.